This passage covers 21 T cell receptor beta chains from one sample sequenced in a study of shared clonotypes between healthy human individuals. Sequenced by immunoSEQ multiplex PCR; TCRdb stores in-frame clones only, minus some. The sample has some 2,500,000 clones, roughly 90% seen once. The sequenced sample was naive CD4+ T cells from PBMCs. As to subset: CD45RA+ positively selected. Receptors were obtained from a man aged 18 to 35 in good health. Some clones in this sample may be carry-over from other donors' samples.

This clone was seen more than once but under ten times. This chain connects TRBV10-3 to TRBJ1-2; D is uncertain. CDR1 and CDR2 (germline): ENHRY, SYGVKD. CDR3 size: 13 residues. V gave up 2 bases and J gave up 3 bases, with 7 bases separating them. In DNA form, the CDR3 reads TGTGCCATCAGTGAGGAATGGGACTATGGCTACACCTTC. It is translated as CAISEEWDYGYTF.

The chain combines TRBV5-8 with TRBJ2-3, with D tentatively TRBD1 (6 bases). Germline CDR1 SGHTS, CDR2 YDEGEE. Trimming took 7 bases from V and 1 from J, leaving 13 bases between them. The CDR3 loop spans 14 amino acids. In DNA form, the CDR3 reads TGTGCCAGCGCTCAACGACAGGGCACAGATACGCAGTATTTT. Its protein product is CASAQRQGTDTQYF. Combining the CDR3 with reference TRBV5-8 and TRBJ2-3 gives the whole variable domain EAGVTQSPTHLIKTRGQQATLRCSPISGHTSVYWYQQALGLGLQFLLWYDEGEERNRGNFPPRFSGRQFPNYSSELNVNALELEDSALYLCASAQRQGTDTQYFGPGTRLTVL.

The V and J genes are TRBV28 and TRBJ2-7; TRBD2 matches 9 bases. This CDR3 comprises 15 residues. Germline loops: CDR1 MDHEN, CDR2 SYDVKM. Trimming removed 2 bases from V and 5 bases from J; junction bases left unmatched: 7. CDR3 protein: CASSLRAGGTHEQYF. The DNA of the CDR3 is TGTGCCAGCAGTTTACGAGCGGGAGGTACCCACGAGCAGTACTTC.

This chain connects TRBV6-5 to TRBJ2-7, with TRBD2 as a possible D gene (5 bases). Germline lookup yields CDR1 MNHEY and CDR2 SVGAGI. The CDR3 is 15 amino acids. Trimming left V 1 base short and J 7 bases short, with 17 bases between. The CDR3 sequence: CASSYFGASPGEQYF. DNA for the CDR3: TGTGCCAGCAGTTACTTCGGCGCGTCCCCGGGAGAGCAGTACTTC.

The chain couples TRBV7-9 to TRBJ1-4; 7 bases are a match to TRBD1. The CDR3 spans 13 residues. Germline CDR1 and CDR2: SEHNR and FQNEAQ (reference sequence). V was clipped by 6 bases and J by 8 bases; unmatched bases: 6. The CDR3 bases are TGTGCCAGCAGACGTGACAGGGCAGAAAAACTGTTTTTT. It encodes CASRRDRAEKLFF.

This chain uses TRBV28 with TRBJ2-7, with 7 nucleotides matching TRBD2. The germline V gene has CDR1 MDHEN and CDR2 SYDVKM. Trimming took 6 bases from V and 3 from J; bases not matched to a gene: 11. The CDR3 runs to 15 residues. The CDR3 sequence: CASSGWLAELYEQYF. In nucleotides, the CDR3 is TGTGCCAGCAGCGGGTGGCTAGCGGAGCTCTACGAGCAGTACTTC.

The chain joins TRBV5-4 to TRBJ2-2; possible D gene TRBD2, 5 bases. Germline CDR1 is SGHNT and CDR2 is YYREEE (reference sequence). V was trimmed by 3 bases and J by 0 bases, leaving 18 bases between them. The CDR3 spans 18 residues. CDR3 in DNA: TGTGCCAGCAGCTCCAAATTCCGGGATCTCGCGAACACCGGGGAGCTGTTTTTT. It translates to CASSSKFRDLANTGELFF.

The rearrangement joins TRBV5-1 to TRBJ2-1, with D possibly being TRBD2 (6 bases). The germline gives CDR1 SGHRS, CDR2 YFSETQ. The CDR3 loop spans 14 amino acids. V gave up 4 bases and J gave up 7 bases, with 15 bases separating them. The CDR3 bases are TGCGCCAGCAGCCGTCGGGACTTACATAATGAGCAGTTCTTC. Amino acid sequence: CASSRRDLHNEQFF.

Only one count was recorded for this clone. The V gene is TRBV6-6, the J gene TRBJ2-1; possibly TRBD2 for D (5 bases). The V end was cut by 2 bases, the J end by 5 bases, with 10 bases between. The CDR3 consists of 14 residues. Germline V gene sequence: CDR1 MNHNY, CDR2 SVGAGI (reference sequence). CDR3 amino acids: CASSYPDGNNEQFF. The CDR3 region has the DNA TGTGCCAGCAGTTACCCCGACGGGAACAATGAGCAGTTCTTC.

As DNA, the CDR3 is TGTGCCAGCAGTTTTGGTAGAGTCTTACGTCGGTCACCCCTCCACTTT. As protein: CASSFGRVLRRSPLHF. The V call is TRBV28, the J call TRBJ1-6; no definite D call. Trimming left V 3 bases short and J 10 bases short, with 19 bases between. This CDR3 contains 16 residues. Germline assignment: CDR1 MDHEN and CDR2 SYDVKM. The full variable domain, in which reference TRBV28 and TRBJ1-6 provide the parts outside the CDR3, is DVKVTQSSRYLVKRTGEKVFLECVQDMDHENMFWYRQDPGLGLRLIYFSYDVKMKEKGDIPEGYSVSREKKERFSLILESASTNQTSMYLCASSFGRVLRRSPLHFGNGTRLTVT.

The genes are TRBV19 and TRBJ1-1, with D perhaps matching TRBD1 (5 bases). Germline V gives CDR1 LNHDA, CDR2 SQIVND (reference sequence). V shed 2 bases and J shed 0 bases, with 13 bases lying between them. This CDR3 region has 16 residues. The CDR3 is CASSISTGRMNTEAFF. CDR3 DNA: TGTGCCAGTAGTATATCCACGGGACGGATGAACACTGAAGCTTTCTTT.

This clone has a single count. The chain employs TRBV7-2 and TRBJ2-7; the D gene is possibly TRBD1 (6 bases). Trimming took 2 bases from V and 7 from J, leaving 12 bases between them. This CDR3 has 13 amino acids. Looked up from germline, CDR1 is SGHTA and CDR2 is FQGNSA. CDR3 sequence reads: CASSLTGLGEQYF. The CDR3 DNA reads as TGTGCCAGCAGCTTAACAGGGCTGGGGGAGCAGTACTTC.

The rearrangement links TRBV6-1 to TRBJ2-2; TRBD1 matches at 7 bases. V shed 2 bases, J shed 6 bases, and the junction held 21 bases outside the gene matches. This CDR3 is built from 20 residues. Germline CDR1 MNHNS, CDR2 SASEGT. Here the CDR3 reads CASSELGRGRPWLKAGELFF. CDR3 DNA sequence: TGTGCCAGCAGTGAATTGGGAAGGGGGCGCCCCTGGTTGAAGGCCGGGGAGCTGTTTTTT.

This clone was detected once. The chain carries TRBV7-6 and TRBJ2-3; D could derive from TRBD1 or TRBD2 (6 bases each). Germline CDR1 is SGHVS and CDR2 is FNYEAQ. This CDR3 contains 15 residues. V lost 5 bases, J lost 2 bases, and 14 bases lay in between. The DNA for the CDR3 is TGTGCCAGCAGCCCAAGGGGGGACCCCACAGATACGCAGTATTTT. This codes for CASSPRGDPTDTQYF. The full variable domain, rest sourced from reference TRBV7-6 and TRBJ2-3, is GAGVSQSPRYKVTKRGQDVALRCDPISGHVSLYWYRQALGQGPEFLTYFNYEAQQDKSGLPNDRFSAERPEGSISTLTIQRTEQRDSAMYRCASSPRGDPTDTQYFGPGTRLTVL.

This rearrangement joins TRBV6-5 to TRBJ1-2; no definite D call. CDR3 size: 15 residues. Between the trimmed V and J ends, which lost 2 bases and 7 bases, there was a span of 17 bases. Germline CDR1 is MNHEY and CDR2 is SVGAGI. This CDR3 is CASSYTPYGVGGYTF. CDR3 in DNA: TGTGCCAGCAGTTACACCCCGTATGGGGTCGGTGGCTACACCTTC.

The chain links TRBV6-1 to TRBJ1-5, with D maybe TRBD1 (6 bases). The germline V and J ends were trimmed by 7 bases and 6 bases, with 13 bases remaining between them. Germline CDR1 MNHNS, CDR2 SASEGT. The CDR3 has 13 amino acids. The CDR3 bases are TGTGCCAGCACTACAGGGATGGGTCAGCCCCAGCATTTT. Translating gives CASTTGMGQPQHF.

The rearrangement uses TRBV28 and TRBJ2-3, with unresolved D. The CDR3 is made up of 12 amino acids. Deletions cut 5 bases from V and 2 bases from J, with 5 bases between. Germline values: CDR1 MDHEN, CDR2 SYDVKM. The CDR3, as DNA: TGTGCCAGCAGTCCAGACACAGATACGCAGTATTTT. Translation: CASSPDTDTQYF.

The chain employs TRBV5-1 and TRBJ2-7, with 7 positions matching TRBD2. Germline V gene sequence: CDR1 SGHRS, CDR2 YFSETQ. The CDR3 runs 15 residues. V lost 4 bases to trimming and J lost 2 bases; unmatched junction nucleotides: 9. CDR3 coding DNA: TGCGCCAGCAGCCCTGATACTAGCGTAGCCTACGAGCAGTACTTC. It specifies CASSPDTSVAYEQYF.

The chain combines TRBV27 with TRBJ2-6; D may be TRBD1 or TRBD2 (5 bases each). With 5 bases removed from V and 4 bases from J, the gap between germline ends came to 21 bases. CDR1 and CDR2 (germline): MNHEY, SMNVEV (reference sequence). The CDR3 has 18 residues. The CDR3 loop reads CASSDLSRGLTGANVLTF. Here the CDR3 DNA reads TGTGCCAGCAGTGACCTATCTCGGGGCCTGACCGGGGCCAACGTCCTGACTTTC.

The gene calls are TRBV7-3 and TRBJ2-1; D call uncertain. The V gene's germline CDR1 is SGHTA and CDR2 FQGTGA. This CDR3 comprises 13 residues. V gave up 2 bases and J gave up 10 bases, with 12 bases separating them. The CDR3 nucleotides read TGTGCCAGCAGCTTATGGTCCGCCGACGAGCAGTTCTTC. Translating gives CASSLWSADEQFF.

The CDR3 bases are TGCAGCGCCTGGACAGATTTCACCGGGGAGCTGTTTTTT. Protein sequence: CSAWTDFTGELFF. J is TRBJ2-2 and V is TRBV29-1; D is perhaps TRBD1 (6 bases). The V end lost 7 bases, the J end lost 4 bases, and 13 bases lay between the germline ends. The germline V gene encodes CDR1 SQVTM and CDR2 ANQGSEA. There are 13 residues in the CDR3.